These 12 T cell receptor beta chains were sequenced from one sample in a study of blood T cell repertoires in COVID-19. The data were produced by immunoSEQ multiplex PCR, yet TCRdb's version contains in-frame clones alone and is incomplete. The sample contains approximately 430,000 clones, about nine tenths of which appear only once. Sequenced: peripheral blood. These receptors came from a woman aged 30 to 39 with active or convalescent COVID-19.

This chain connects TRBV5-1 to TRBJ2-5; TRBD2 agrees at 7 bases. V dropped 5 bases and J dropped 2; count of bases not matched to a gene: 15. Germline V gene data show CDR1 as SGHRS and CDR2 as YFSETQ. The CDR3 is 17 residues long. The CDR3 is CASRSPASGGEQETQYF. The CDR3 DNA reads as TGCGCCAGCAGGAGTCCGGCTAGCGGAGGGGAACAAGAGACCCAGTACTTC.

CDR3 DNA: TGTGCCAGCAGTTTCGGGGCGGGATATGGCTACACCTTC. This sequence encodes CASSFGAGYGYTF. The chain employs TRBV27 and TRBJ1-2; D is perhaps TRBD1 (5 bases). Germline-derived CDR1 and CDR2 are MNHEY and SMNVEV (reference sequence). Trimming removed 3 bases from V and 5 bases from J, with 10 bases in between. The CDR3 consists of 13 residues.

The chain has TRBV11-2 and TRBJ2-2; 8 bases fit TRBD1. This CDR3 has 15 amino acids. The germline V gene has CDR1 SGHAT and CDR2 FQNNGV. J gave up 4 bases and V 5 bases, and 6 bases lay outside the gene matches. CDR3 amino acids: CASSPTGALTGELFF. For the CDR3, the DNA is TGTGCCAGCAGCCCGACAGGGGCCCTCACCGGGGAGCTGTTTTTT.

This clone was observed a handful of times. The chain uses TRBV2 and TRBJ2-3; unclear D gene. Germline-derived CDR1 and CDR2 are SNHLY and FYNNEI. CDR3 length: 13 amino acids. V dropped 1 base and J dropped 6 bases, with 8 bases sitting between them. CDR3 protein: CASSEVKLDTQYF. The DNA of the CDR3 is TGTGCCAGCAGTGAAGTGAAGCTGGATACGCAGTATTTT.

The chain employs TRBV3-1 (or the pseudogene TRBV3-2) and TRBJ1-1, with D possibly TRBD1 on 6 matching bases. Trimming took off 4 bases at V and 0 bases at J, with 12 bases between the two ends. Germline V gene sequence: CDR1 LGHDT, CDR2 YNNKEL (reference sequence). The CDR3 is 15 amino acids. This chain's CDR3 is CASSPPGHLNTEAFF. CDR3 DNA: TGTGCCAGCAGCCCCCCGGGACATCTGAACACTGAAGCTTTCTTT.

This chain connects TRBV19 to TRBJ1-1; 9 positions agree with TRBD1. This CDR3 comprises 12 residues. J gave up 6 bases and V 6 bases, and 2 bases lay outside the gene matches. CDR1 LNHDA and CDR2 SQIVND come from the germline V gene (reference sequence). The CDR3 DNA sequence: TGTGCCAGTAGGACAGGGGGGGCTGAAGCTTTCTTT. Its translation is CASRTGGAEAFF.

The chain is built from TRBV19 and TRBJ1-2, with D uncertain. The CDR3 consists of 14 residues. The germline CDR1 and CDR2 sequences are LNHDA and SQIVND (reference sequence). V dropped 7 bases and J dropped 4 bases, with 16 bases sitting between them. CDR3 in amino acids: CASIDGNSPYGYTF. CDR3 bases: TGTGCCAGTATTGACGGGAATAGCCCCTATGGCTACACCTTC.

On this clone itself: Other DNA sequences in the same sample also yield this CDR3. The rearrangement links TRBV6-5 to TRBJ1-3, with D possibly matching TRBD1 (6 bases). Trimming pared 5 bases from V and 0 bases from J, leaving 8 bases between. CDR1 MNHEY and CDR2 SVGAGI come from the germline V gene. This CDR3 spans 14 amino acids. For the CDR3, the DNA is TGTGCCAGCAGTACAGGGAGCTCTGGAAACACCATATATTTT. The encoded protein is CASSTGSSGNTIYF.

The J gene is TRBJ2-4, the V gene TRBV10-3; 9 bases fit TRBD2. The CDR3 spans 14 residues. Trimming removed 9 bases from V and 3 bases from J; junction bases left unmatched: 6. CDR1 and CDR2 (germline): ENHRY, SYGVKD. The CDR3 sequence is CAIQAGGGKNIQYF. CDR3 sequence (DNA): TGTGCCATACAAGCGGGAGGTGGCAAAAACATTCAGTACTTC.

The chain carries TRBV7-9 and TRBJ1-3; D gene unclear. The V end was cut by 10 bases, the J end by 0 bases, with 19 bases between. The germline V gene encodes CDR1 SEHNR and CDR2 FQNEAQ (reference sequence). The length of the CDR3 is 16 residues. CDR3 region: CAMVEIIRLSGNTIYF. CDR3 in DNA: TGTGCCATGGTCGAGATAATTCGCCTCTCTGGAAACACCATATATTTT.

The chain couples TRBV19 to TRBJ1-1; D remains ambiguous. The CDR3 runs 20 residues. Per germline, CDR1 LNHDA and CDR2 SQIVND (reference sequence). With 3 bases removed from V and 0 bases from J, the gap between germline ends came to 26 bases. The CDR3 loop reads CASSILDKSSGTTMNTEAFF. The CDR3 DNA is TGTGCCAGTAGTATCCTGGATAAGAGTAGCGGCACCACAATGAACACTGAAGCTTTCTTT. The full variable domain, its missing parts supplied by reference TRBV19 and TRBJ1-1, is DGGITQSPKYLFRKEGQNVTLSCEQNLNHDAMYWYRQDPGQGLRLIYYSQIVNDFQKGDIAEGYSVSREKKESFPLTVTSAQKNPTAFYLCASSILDKSSGTTMNTEAFFGQGTRLTVV.

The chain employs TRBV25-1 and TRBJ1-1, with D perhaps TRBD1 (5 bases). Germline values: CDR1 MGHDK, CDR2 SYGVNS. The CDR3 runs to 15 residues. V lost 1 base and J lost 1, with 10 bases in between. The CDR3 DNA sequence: TGTGCCAGCAGTGAATCGGCCCAGGGGAACACTGAAGCTTTCTTT. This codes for CASSESAQGNTEAFF.